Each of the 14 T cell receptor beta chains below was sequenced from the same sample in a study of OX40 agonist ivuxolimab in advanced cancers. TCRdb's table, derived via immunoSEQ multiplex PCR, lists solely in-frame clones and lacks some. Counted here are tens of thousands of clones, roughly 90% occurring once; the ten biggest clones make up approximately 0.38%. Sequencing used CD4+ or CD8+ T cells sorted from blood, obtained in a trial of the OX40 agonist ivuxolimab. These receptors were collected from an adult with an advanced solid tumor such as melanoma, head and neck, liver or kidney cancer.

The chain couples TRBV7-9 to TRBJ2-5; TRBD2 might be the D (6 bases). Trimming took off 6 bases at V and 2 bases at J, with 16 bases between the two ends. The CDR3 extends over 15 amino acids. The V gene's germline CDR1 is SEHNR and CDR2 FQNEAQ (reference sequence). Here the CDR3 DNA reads TGTGCCAGCAGTGCGGAGGGCCTGGCACAAGAGACCCAGTACTTC. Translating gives CASSAEGLAQETQYF.

CDR3 DNA: TGTGCCAGCAGTGTGAGGGGGCAAGAGACCCAGTACTTC. It encodes CASSVRGQETQYF. The J gene is TRBJ2-5, the V gene TRBV2; tentatively, D is TRBD1 (6 bases). V lost 4 bases and J 2 bases, leaving 8 bases between the germline ends. Germline V lookup: CDR1 SNHLY, CDR2 FYNNEI. This CDR3 is 13 amino acids long.

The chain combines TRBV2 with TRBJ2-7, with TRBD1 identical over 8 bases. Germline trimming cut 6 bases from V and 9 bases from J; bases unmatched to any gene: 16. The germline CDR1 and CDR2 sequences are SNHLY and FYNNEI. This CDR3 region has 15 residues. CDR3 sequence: CASRDGQGPWLGQYF. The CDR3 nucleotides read TGTGCCAGCAGGGACGGACAGGGCCCGTGGTTAGGGCAGTACTTC.

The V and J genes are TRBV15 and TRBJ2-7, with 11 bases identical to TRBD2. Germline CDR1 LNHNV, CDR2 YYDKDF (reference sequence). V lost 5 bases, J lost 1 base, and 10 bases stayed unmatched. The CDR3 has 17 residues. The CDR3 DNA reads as TGTGCCACCAGCGGTGGACCGGGACTAGCGGAGTCCTACGAGCAGTACTTC. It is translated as CATSGGPGLAESYEQYF.

The CDR3 is CASSHTDTQYF. DNA of the CDR3: TGTGCCAGCAGTCACACAGATACGCAGTATTTT. This chain joins TRBV6-6 and TRBJ2-3; D is ambiguous. Trimming pared 5 bases from V and 2 bases from J, leaving 2 bases between. Germline CDR1 reads MNHNY; CDR2 reads SVGAGI (reference sequence). The CDR3 totals 11 residues.

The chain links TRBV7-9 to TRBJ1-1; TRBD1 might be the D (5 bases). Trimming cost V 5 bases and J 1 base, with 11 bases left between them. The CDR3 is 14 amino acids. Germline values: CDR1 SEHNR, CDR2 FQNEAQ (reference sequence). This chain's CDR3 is CASSLRTQNTEAFF. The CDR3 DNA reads TGTGCCAGCAGCCTTCGGACACAGAACACTGAAGCTTTCTTT.

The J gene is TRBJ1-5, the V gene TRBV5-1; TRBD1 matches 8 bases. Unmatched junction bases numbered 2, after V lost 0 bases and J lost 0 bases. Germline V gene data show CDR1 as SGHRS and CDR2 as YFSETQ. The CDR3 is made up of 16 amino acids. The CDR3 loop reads CASSLDGTGSNQPQHF. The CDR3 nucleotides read TGCGCCAGCAGCTTGGACGGGACAGGTAGCAATCAGCCCCAGCATTTT. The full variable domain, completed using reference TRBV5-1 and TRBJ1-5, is KAGVTQTPRYLIKTRGQQVTLSCSPISGHRSVSWYQQTPGQGLQFLFEYFSETQRNKGNFPGRFSGRQFSNSRSEMNVSTLELGDSALYLCASSLDGTGSNQPQHFGDGTRLSIL.

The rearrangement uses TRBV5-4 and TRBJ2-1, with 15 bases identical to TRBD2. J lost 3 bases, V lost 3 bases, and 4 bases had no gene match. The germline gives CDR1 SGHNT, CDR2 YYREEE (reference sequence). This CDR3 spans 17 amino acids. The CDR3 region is CASSSEGLAGGYNEQFF. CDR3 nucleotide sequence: TGTGCCAGCAGCTCGGAGGGACTAGCGGGAGGCTACAATGAGCAGTTCTTC.

CDR3 loop: CASSGRASGAYNEQFF. CDR3 coding DNA: TGCGCCAGCAGCGGGAGGGCTAGCGGGGCCTACAATGAGCAGTTCTTC. This chain joins TRBV5-1 and TRBJ2-1; TRBD2 agrees at 9 bases. Germline-derived CDR1 and CDR2 are SGHRS and YFSETQ. The CDR3 loop spans 16 amino acids. V trimming: 4 bases; J trimming: 2 bases; junction bases outside the gene matches: 7.

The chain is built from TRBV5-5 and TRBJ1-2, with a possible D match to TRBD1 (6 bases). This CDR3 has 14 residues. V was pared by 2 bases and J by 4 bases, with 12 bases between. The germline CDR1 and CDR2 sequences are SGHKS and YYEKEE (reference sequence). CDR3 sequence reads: CASSLTRGGYGYTF. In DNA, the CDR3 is TGTGCCAGCAGCTTAACAAGGGGGGGCTATGGCTACACCTTC.

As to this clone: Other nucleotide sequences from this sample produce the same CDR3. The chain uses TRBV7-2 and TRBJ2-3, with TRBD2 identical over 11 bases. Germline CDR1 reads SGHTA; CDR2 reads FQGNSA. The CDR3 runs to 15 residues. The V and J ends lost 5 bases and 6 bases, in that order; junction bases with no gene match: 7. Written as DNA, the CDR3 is TGTGCCAGCAGCCTTGGACTAGCGGGCGCCGATACGCAGTATTTT. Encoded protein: CASSLGLAGADTQYF. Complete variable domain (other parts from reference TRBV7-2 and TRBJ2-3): GAGVSQSPSNKVTEKGKDVELRCDPISGHTALYWYRQSLGQGLEFLIYFQGNSAPDKSGLPSDRFSAERTGGSVSTLTIQRTQQEDSAVYLCASSLGLAGADTQYFGPGTRLTVL.

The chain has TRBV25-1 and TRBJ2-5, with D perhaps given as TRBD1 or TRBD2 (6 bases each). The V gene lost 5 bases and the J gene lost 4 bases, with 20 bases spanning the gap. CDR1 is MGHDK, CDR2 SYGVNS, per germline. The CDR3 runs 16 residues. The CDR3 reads CASSPGAAQALETQYF. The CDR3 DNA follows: TGTGCCAGCAGTCCGGGGGCGGCACAGGCTCTAGAGACCCAGTACTTC.

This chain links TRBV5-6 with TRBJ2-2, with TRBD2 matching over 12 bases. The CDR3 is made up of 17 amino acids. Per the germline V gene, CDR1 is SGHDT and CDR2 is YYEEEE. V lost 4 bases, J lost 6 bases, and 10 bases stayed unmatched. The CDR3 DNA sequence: TGTGCCAGCAGCCGGCCGCCCCTAGCGGGAGGGGCCGGGGAGCTGTTTTTT. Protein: CASSRPPLAGGAGELFF.

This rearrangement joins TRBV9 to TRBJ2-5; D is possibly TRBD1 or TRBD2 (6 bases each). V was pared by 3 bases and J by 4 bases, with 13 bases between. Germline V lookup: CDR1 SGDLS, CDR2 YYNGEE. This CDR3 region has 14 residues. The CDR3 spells CASSANSGAETQYF. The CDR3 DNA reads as TGTGCCAGCAGCGCGAATTCGGGGGCAGAGACCCAGTACTTC.